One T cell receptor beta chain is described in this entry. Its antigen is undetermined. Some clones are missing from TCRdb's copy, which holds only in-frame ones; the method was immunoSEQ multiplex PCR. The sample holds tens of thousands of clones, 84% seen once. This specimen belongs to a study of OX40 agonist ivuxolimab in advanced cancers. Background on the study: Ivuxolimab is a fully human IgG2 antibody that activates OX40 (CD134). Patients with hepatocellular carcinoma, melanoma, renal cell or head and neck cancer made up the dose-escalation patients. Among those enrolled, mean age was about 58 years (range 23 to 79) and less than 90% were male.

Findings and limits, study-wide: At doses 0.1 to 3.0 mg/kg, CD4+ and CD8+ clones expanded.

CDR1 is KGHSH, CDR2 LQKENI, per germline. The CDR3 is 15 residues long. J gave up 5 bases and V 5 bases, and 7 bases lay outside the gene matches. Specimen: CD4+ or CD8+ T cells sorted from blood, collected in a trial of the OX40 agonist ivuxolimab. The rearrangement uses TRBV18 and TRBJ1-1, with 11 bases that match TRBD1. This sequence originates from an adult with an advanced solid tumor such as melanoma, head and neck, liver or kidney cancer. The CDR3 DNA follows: TGTGCCAGCTCATCGGACAGGGGGCCTGGAACTGAAGCTTTCTTT. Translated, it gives CASSSDRGPGTEAFF.